A selection of T cell receptor beta chains follows, all from one sample in a study of human CD8 memory T cell subsets. TCRdb derives one entry per CDR3 protein from the 5' RACE reads, leaving out DNA. This listing includes approximately 11,000 distinct CDR3 sequences. The sample was CD8+ stem-like memory T cells (TSCM and TCM) sorted from PBMCs. These TCRs come from a human donor in good health. Both conserved end residues are part of each CDR3. Clone size is given for some rows only: seen once, a few or many times, or a class if the clone is expanded.

medium-sized	TRBV6-2/TRBV6-3	TRBJ2-2	CASSYAAEVPGELFF
-	TRBV7-8	TRBJ2-1	CASSPPPAGTVFDEQFF
-	TRBV7-6	TRBJ2-1	CASTQLAGTYNEQFF
medium-sized	TRBV7-6	TRBJ1-1	CASSRDTLNTEAFF
-	TRBV12-3/TRBV12-4	TRBJ2-5	CASSLRGGETQYF
-	TRBV5-1	TRBJ2-3	CASSSTGPSTDTQYF
-	TRBV12-3/TRBV12-4	TRBJ2-3	CASRGQGARDTQYF
-	TRBV20-1	TRBJ2-7	CSVRTPASYEQYF
-	TRBV12-3/TRBV12-4	TRBJ1-1	CASSLESGTTLTQAFF
medium-sized	TRBV12-3/TRBV12-4	TRBJ1-1	CASSSWNTEAFF
medium-sized	TRBV5-1	TRBJ2-1	CASSEQSWTGAYNEQFF
medium-sized	TRBV29-1	TRBJ2-5	CSVMGQADGETQYF
-	TRBV12-3/TRBV12-4	TRBJ1-1	CASSTGGGNTEAFF